This entry lists 21 T cell receptor beta chains sequenced from one sample in a study of T cell changes during pregnancy in multiple sclerosis. The data were produced by immunoSEQ multiplex PCR, yet TCRdb's version contains in-frame clones alone and is incomplete. Of approximately 64,000 clones in the sample, 90% were seen once. The specimen comprised peripheral blood, sampled in the second trimester of pregnancy. These receptors all stem from a female donor in good health, enrolled as a control in a pregnancy study.

This clone occurred once. In DNA, the CDR3 is TGTGCCAGCAGCTTATTGTGGGGGGGTGAAGCTTTCTTT. Translating it yields CASSLLWGGEAFF. V gene TRBV11-2 combines with J gene TRBJ1-1; possible D gene TRBD1, 5 bases. Germline V gives CDR1 SGHAT, CDR2 FQNNGV. Trimming shortened V by 2 bases and J by 7 bases, and 11 bases separated the two germline ends. This CDR3 is built from 13 residues.

The chain carries TRBV7-9 and TRBJ1-3; the match to TRBD1 covers 7 bases. The CDR3 is made up of 15 amino acids. In germline, CDR1 is SEHNR, CDR2 FQNEAQ (reference sequence). The V and J ends lost 1 base and 2 bases, in that order; junction bases with no gene match: 2. The CDR3 spells CASSLVTGAGNTIYF. The CDR3 nucleotides are TGTGCCAGCAGCTTAGTTACAGGGGCTGGAAACACCATATATTTT.

The table lists this clone with a count of one. The chain couples TRBV7-9 to TRBJ2-7; weak D call: TRBD1 (5 bases). CDR3 size: 14 residues. Germline V gene data show CDR1 as SEHNR and CDR2 as FQNEAQ (reference sequence). V gave up 7 bases and J gave up 3 bases, with 16 bases separating them. The CDR3 coding sequence is TGTGCCAGCATCGAATCCGAGACAGACTACGAGCAGTACTTC. Its protein product is CASIESETDYEQYF.

In its sample, this clone was seen once. V gene TRBV7-9 combines with J gene TRBJ2-1, with 12 positions matching TRBD1. Germline V gene sequence: CDR1 SEHNR, CDR2 FQNEAQ (reference sequence). CDR3 size: 14 residues. V shed 4 bases, J shed 12 bases, and the junction held 7 bases outside the gene matches. DNA for the CDR3: TGTGCCAGCAGCTCCGGGACAGGGGGCTGGGGGCAGTTCTTC. Amino acids: CASSSGTGGWGQFF.

V gene TRBV11-3 combines with J gene TRBJ2-1, with 7 positions matching TRBD1. The CDR3 runs 15 residues. V was pared by 2 bases and J by 7 bases, with 8 bases of the junction left unmatched. The germline gives CDR1 SGHNT, CDR2 YENEEA. The CDR3 here is CASSLNRGEENEQFF. The CDR3 nucleotides are TGTGCCAGCAGCTTAAACAGGGGTGAGGAGAATGAGCAGTTCTTC.

This chain connects TRBV7-9 to TRBJ2-1, with 7 bases matching TRBD2. The CDR3 is 15 residues long. Looked up from germline, CDR1 is SEHNR and CDR2 is FQNEAQ (reference sequence). Trimming at V came to 7 bases and at J to 3 bases, leaving 9 bases not matched to a gene. CDR3 region: CASTTPSGVYNEQFF. The CDR3 DNA is TGTGCCAGCACAACCCCTAGCGGAGTCTACAATGAGCAGTTCTTC.

This chain links TRBV5-1 with TRBJ2-2, with D perhaps matching TRBD2 (6 bases). Looked up from germline, CDR1 is SGHRS and CDR2 is YFSETQ. V shed 6 bases and J shed 4 bases, with 13 bases lying between them. The CDR3 is 14 residues long. The CDR3 sequence is CASKMLEGTGELFF. CDR3 nucleotides: TGCGCCAGCAAAATGTTGGAGGGCACCGGGGAGCTGTTTTTT.

This clone was recorded only once. This sequence joins TRBV7-2 and TRBJ2-7; no firm D call. The CDR3 is 13 amino acids. Trimming stripped 7 bases from V and 2 bases from J, with 12 bases between. Germline CDR1 reads SGHTA; CDR2 reads FQGNSA. In DNA form, the CDR3 reads TGTGCCAGCACCCACAGTGGTACCTACGAGCAGTACTTC. It encodes CASTHSGTYEQYF.

The rearrangement links TRBV7-9 to TRBJ2-7; 9 bases map to TRBD1. The germline V gene has CDR1 SEHNR and CDR2 FQNEAQ (reference sequence). CDR3 length: 16 residues. V was pared by 5 bases and J by 6 bases, with 14 bases of the junction left unmatched. DNA for the CDR3: TGTGCCAGCAGCCCCGGTGGGGACAGGGCGTGGGGCGAGCAGTACTTC. Encoded protein: CASSPGGDRAWGEQYF.

J is TRBJ1-5 and V is TRBV27, with D uncertain. V gave up 8 bases and J gave up 1 base, with 9 bases separating them. The CDR3 is 13 amino acids. Germline V gives CDR1 MNHEY, CDR2 SMNVEV (reference sequence). CDR3 in amino acids: CASRVESNQPQHF. CDR3 nucleotide sequence: TGTGCCAGCCGGGTAGAGAGCAATCAGCCCCAGCATTTT.

A word on this clone: The sample holds other DNA sequences that translate to the same CDR3. The chain has TRBV5-6 and TRBJ1-1; D is undetermined. The CDR3 loop spans 16 amino acids. V lost 0 bases and J lost 0, with 12 bases in between. The V gene's germline CDR1 is SGHDT and CDR2 YYEEEE. CDR3 residues: CASSLGGRGMNTEAFF. Written as DNA, the CDR3 is TGTGCCAGCAGCTTGGGAGGGCGGGGAATGAACACTGAAGCTTTCTTT.

The chain carries TRBV27 and TRBJ1-2, with a weak D call TRBD1 (5 bases). Between the trimmed V and J ends, which lost 2 bases and 0 bases, there was a span of 10 bases. This CDR3 has 15 amino acids. Germline CDR1 is MNHEY and CDR2 is SMNVEV (reference sequence). The CDR3 loop reads CASSLVGGTNYGYTF. As DNA, the CDR3 is TGTGCCAGCAGTTTAGTGGGGGGGACTAACTATGGCTACACCTTC.

V and J are TRBV19 and TRBJ1-5; D unresolved. CDR1 and CDR2 (germline): LNHDA, SQIVND (reference sequence). The CDR3 covers 15 residues. Trimming took 4 bases from V and 1 from J, leaving 11 bases between them. The CDR3 nucleotides are TGTGCCAGTAGTAGGGCATCGTCGAGCAATCAGCCCCAGCATTTT. It codes for CASSRASSSNQPQHF.

This clone has just one count. The V call is TRBV10-3, the J call TRBJ1-5; D not resolved. The V end lost 0 bases, the J end lost 6 bases, and 6 bases lay between the germline ends. The CDR3 consists of 13 residues. Germline-derived CDR1 and CDR2 are ENHRY and SYGVKD. CDR3 loop: CAISESLSQPQHF. The CDR3 nucleotides are TGTGCCATCAGTGAGTCTTTGAGTCAGCCCCAGCATTTT.

The chain combines TRBV6-1 with TRBJ1-4; a weak D match, TRBD1 (6 bases). This CDR3 is built from 15 residues. Per germline, CDR1 MNHNS and CDR2 SASEGT. Trimming removed 6 bases at V and 5 bases at J, with 16 bases between. As DNA, the CDR3 is TGTGCCAGCAGCTCTAGGACAGCCTCAAATGAAAAACTGTTTTTT. The encoded protein is CASSSRTASNEKLFF.

The CDR3 DNA reads as TGTGCCAGCAACGGGAGGCTGAACACCGGGGAGCTGTTTTTT. Translated: CASNGRLNTGELFF. The chain is built from TRBV11-2 and TRBJ2-2, with 7 bases fitting TRBD2. The CDR3 sequence is 14 residues long. The V segment lost 7 bases and the J segment 1 base; nucleotides outside the gene matches: 3. Per germline, CDR1 SGHAT and CDR2 FQNNGV.

This chain links TRBV7-2 with TRBJ2-7; TRBD2 agrees at 7 bases. J lost 6 bases, V lost 2 bases, and 4 bases had no gene match. CDR1 and CDR2 (germline): SGHTA, FQGNSA. This CDR3 spans 13 amino acids. The chain's CDR3 is CASSLYSGGEQYF. In nucleotides, the CDR3 is TGTGCCAGCAGCTTATACTCGGGAGGCGAGCAGTACTTC.

The genes are TRBV7-8 and TRBJ2-1, with D tentatively TRBD2 (6 bases). This CDR3 region has 15 residues. Between the trimmed V and J ends, which lost 7 bases and 0 bases, there was a span of 13 bases. Germline lookup yields CDR1 SGHVS and CDR2 FQNEAQ. Written as DNA, the CDR3 is TGTGCCAGCAATTCGGTGGGAGGCTCCTACAATGAGCAGTTCTTC. It is translated as CASNSVGGSYNEQFF.

A note on this clone: This sample includes further DNA sequences coding for the same CDR3. The chain has TRBV7-6 and TRBJ1-5; possible D gene TRBD1, 5 bases. Germline values: CDR1 SGHVS, CDR2 FNYEAQ. The ends were cut back, 5 bases at V and 1 base at J, with 18 bases in the middle. The CDR3 covers 17 residues. CDR3 loop: CASSPVGRGMSNQPQHF. As DNA, the CDR3 is TGTGCCAGCAGCCCCGTGGGGCGGGGGATGAGCAATCAGCCCCAGCATTTT.

This rearrangement joins TRBV5-1 to TRBJ2-7; 7 nucleotides agree with TRBD1. Germline assignment: CDR1 SGHRS and CDR2 YFSETQ. The CDR3 has 13 amino acids. Germline trimming cut 5 bases from V and 2 bases from J; bases unmatched to any gene: 4. The CDR3 bases are TGCGCCAGCAGAAGGGACAGAACCTACGAGCAGTACTTC. Protein sequence: CASRRDRTYEQYF.

There are a few counts of this clone. This chain uses TRBV7-9 with TRBJ2-2; 9 nucleotides agree with TRBD2. From germline, CDR1 is SEHNR and CDR2 FQNEAQ (reference sequence). With V trimmed by 5 bases and J by 0 bases, 1 base remained unmatched. The CDR3 totals 15 residues. This CDR3 is CASSERGANTGELFF. CDR3 in DNA: TGTGCCAGCAGCGAGCGGGGGGCGAACACCGGGGAGCTGTTTTTT.